Included here is one T cell receptor (beta chain) sequence, with context. This sample is drawn from a study of cytomegalovirus exposure and HLA in healthy donors. Vbeta (60) and Jbeta (13) primers were used in the PCR. Sequencing was performed with immunoSEQ multiplex PCR; in TCRdb, only in-frame clones are kept and a portion is missing. The sample yields about 86,000 clones, just over 70% seen once. CDR3 length: 14 residues. The ends were cut back, 2 bases at V and 10 bases at J, with 15 bases in the middle. The germline gives CDR1 KGHSH, CDR2 LQKENI. The TCR comes from a man aged 55 to 69 in good health and CMV-seronegative. Sequencing was performed on PBMCs. The V and J genes are TRBV18 and TRBJ2-1; D perhaps matches TRBD2 (6 bases). The CDR3 nucleotides read TGTGCCAGCTCACCAAGCCGGGAGTCTGGAGAGCAGTTCTTC. Amino acids: CASSPSRESGEQFF.